This TCR beta chain was sequenced for a study of CD8 T cells in ankylosing spondylitis. Study-level results: Disease-associated clones were CD8+ and fairly uncommon in peripheral blood. Matched ankylosing spondylitis synovial fluid reportedly showed significant enrichment of disease-linked clones. There was a TCR beta motif, made of eight highly homologous variants, that appeared characteristic of ankylosing spondylitis blood.

Of note for this clonotype: Antigen specificity is unknown.

As the method for making TCR beta libraries, quantitative 5'-RACE with molecular barcodes was used. TCRdb processed the 5' RACE reads anew with MiXCR; each CDR3 protein has one entry. Of approximately 210,000 distinct CDR3 sequences listed, roughly 13% are singletons. Trimming removed 0 bases at V and 4 bases at J, with 13 bases between. The CDR3 consists of 16 residues. CDR1 is MNHEY and CDR2 is SMNVEV in the germline V gene (reference sequence). Sequencing was performed on blood, either unsorted or a sorted T cell fraction (not recorded which). The source of this sequence is a male donor with ankylosing spondylitis or in good health (not recorded which). V gene TRBV27 combines with J gene TRBJ2-1; D is unclear. CDR3 residues: CASSLSSGLLYNEQFF. Here the CDR3 DNA reads TGTGCCAGCAGTTTATCCTCGGGCCTTTTATACAATGAGCAGTTCTTC.